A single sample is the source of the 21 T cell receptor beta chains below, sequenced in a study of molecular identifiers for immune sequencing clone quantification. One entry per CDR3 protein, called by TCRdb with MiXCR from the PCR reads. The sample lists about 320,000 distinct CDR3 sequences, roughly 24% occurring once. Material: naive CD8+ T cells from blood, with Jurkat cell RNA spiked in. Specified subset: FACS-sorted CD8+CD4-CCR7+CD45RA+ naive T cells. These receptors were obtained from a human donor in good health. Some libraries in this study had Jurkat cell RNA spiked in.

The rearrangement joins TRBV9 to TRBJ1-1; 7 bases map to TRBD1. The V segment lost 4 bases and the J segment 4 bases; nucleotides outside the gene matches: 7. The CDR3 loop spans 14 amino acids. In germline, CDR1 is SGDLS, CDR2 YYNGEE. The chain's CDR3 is CASSKTGPSTEAFF. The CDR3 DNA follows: TGTGCCAGCAGCAAGACAGGGCCGAGCACTGAAGCTTTCTTT.

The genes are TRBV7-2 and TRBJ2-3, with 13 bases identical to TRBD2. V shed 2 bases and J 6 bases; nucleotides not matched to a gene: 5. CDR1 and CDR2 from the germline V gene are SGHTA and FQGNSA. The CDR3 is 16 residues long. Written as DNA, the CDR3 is TGTACCAGCAGCTTACCGGGACTAGCGGGAACGGATACGCAGTATTTT. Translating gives CTSSLPGLAGTDTQYF.

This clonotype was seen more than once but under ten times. The CDR3 reads CASSLTDPPRSGTNTEAFF. As DNA, the CDR3 is TGTGCCAGCAGCTTAACCGACCCTCCCCGGTCGGGGACGAACACTGAAGCTTTCTTT. V gene TRBV7-8 combines with J gene TRBJ1-1, with a weak D call TRBD1 (5 bases). The germline CDR1 and CDR2 sequences are SGHVS and FQNEAQ. The CDR3 spans 19 residues. V was cut by 2 bases and J by 1 base, with 23 bases left in between.

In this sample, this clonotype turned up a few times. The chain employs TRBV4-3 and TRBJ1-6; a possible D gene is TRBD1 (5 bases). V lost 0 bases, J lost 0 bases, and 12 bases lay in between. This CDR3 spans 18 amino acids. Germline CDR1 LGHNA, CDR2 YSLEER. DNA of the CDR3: TGCGCCAGCAGCCAAGATTGGGGGTTGGTCTCCTATAATTCACCCCTCCACTTT. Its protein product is CASSQDWGLVSYNSPLHF.

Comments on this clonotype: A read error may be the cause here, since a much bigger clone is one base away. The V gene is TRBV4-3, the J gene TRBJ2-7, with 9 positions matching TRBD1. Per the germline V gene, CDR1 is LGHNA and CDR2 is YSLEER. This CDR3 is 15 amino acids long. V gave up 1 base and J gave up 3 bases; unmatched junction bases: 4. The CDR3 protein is CASSQVQGASYEQYF. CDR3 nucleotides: TGCGCCAGCAGCCAAGTACAGGGGGCTAGCTACGAGCAGTACTTC.

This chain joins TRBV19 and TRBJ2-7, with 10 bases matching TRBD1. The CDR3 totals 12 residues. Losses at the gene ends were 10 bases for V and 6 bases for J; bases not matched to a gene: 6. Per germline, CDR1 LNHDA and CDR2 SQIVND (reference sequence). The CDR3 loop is CATRQGATEQYF. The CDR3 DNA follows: TGTGCCACAAGACAGGGGGCGACCGAGCAGTACTTC.

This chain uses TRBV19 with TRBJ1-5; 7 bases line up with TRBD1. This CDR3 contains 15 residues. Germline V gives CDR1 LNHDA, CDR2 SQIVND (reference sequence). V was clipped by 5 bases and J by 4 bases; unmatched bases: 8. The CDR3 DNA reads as TGTGCCAGTAGTCCGAGACAGGGTTTTAATCAGCCCCAGCATTTT. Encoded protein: CASSPRQGFNQPQHF.

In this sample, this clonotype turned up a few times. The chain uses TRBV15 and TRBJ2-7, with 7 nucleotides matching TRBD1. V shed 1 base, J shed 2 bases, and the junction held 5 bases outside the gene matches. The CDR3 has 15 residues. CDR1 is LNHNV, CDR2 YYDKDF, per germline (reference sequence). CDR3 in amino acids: CATSRGDSQTYEQYF. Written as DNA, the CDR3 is TGTGCCACCAGCAGAGGGGACAGCCAGACCTACGAGCAGTACTTC. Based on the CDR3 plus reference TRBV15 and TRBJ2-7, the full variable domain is DAMVIQNPRYQVTQFGKPVTLSCSQTLNHNVMYWYQQKSSQAPKLLFHYYDKDFNNEADTPDNFQSRRPNTSFCFLDIRSPGLGDTAMYLCATSRGDSQTYEQYFGPGTRLTVT.

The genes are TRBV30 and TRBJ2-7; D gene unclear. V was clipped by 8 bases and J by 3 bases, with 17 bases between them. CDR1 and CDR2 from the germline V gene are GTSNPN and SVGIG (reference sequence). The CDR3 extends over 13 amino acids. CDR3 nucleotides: TGTGCCAGGGATGAAGCTAGGGTCTACGAGCAGTACTTC. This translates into CARDEARVYEQYF. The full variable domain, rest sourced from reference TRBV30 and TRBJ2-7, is SQTIHQWPATLVQPVGSPLSLECTVEGTSNPNLYWYRQAAGRGLQLLFYSVGIGQISSEVPQNLSASRPQDRQFILSSKKLLLSDSGFYLCARDEARVYEQYFGPGTRLTVT.

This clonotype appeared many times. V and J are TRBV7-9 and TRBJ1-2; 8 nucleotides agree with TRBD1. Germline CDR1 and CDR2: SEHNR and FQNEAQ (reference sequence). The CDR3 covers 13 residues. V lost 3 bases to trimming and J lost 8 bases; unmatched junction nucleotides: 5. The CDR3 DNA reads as TGTGCCAGCAGCTTGTCAGGGGGCCAAGGCTACACCTTC. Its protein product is CASSLSGGQGYTF.

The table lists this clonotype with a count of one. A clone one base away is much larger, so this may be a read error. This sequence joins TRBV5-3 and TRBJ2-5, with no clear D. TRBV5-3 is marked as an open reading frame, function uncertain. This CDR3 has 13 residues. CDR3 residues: CGSISRSPETQYF. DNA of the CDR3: TGTGGCAGCATCAGCCGCAGCCCAGAGACCCAGTACTTC.

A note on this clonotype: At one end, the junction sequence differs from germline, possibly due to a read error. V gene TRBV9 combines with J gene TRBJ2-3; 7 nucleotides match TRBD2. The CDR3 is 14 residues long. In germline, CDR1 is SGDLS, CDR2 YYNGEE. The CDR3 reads CASGRGVFTDTQCF. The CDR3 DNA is TGTGCCAGTGGACGGGGGGTTTTCACAGATACGCAGTGTTTT.

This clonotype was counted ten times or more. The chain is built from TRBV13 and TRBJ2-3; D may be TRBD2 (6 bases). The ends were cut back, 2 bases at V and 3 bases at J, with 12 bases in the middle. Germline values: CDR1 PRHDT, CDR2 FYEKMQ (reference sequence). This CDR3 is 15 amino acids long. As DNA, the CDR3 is TGTGCCAGCAGCTTACCAGGGAGGCGGACAGATACGCAGTATTTT. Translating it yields CASSLPGRRTDTQYF.

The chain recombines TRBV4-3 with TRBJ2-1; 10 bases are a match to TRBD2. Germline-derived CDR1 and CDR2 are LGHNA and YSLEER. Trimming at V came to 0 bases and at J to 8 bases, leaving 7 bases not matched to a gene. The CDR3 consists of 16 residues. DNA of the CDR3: TGCGCCAGCAGCCAAGATCGGCTAGCGGGAGAACATGAGCAGTTCTTC. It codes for CASSQDRLAGEHEQFF.

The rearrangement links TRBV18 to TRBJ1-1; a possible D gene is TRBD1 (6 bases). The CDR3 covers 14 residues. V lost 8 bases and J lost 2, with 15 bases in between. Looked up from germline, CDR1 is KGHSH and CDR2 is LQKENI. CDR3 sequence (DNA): TGTGCCAGCGCCGATCAGGGGTTTAACACTGAAGCTTTCTTT. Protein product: CASADQGFNTEAFF.

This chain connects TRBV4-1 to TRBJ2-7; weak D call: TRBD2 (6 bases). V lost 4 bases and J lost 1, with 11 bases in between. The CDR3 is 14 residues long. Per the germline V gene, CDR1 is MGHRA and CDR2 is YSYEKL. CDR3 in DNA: TGCGCCAGCAGCCCCCTGGGGGGTTCCTACGAGCAGTACTTC. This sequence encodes CASSPLGGSYEQYF.

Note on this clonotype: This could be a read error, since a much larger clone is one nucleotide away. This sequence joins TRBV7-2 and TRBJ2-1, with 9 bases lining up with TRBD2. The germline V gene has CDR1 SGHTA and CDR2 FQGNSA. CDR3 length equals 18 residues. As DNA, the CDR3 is TGTGCCAGCAGCTTAGTGTTTGCCCGACTAGCGGCCTTCAATGAGCAGCTCTTC. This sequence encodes CASSLVFARLAAFNEQLF.

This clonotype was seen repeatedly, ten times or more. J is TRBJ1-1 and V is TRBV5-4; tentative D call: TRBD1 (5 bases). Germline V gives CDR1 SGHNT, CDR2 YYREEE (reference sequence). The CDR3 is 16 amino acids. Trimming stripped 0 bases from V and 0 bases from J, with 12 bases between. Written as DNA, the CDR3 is TGTGCCAGCAGCTTGGGGGTCAGGGTAATGAACACTGAAGCTTTCTTT. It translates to CASSLGVRVMNTEAFF.

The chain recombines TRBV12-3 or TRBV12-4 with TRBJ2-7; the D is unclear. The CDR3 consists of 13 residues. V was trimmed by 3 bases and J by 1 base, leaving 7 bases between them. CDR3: CASSFFESYEQYF. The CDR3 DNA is TGTGCCAGCAGTTTTTTTGAATCCTACGAGCAGTACTTC.

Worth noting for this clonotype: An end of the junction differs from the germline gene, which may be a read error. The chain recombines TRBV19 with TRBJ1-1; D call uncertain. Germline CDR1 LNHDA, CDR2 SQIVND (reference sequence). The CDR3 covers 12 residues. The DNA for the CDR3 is TGTGCCAGTAGTATAGATCCGGTCCGACCCGCCTTT. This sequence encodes CASSIDPVRPAF.

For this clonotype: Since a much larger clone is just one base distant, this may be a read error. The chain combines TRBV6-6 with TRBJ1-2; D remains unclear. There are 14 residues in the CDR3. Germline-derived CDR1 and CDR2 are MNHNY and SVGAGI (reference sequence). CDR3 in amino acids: CASGYSETAYGYTF. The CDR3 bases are TGTGCCAGCGGTTACTCAGAAACAGCCTATGGCTACACCTTC.